This record looks at one T cell receptor (beta chain) sequence and its context. Trimming shortened V by 1 base and J by 7 bases, and 17 bases separated the two germline ends. Germline V gives CDR1 SGHAT, CDR2 FQNNGV. CDR3 size: 16 residues. Adults between roughly 18 and 89 years of age took part from more than 20 US areas. The sample is drawn from a study of blood T cell repertoires in COVID-19. Study-level information: Italy, Spain and the United States were the sources of the convalescent and acute COVID-19 samples.

As handled by the study authors: Amplification with reference gene primers provided the estimates of nucleated cell counts. Clones were read by immunoSEQ multiplex PCR, and TCRdb kept only the in-frame ones, dropping some. That table gives V, J and clone size, and the DNA gave D and trimming. The sample includes 150,000 to 200,000 clones, less than 85% of them seen just once. The sample was PBMCs or T cells enriched from blood (not recorded which). The chain uses TRBV11-2 and TRBJ2-1; possibly TRBD1 for D (5 bases). This clonotype was obtained from a woman aged 45-59 years who had recovered from COVID-19. The DNA for the CDR3 is TGTGCCAGCAGCTTAGCCCCACTCCGTAGGGGTAATGAGCAGTTCTTC. Translation: CASSLAPLRRGNEQFF.